These 15 T cell receptor beta chains originate from one sample sequenced in a study of cytomegalovirus exposure and HLA in healthy donors. The method was immunoSEQ multiplex PCR; TCRdb's version includes in-frame clones alone and lacks a portion of them. The sample shows about 120,000 clones, approximately 87% of them seen only once. What was sequenced was PBMCs. The receptors here all came from a woman in her 30s in good health and CMV-seronegative.

The V gene is TRBV7-3, the J gene TRBJ2-1; 7 bases agree with TRBD1. CDR1 SGHTA and CDR2 FQGTGA come from the germline V gene. V was clipped by 5 bases and J by 0 bases; unmatched bases: 7. The CDR3 sequence is 16 residues long. The CDR3 region has the DNA TGTGCCAGCAGCCTATACGGACAGGCCTCCTACAATGAGCAGTTCTTC. It specifies CASSLYGQASYNEQFF.

V usage is TRBV27 and J usage is TRBJ2-1, with 8 bases that match TRBD2. The J segment lost 9 bases and the V segment lost 2 bases, leaving 18 bases of the junction unmatched. The CDR3 is 18 residues long. Germline V lookup: CDR1 MNHEY, CDR2 SMNVEV (reference sequence). CDR3: CASSLAPGGAGAGGEQFF. In DNA, the CDR3 is TGTGCCAGCAGTTTAGCCCCTGGGGGAGCGGGGGCCGGAGGTGAGCAGTTCTTC.

The chain joins TRBV6-6 to TRBJ2-5; perhaps TRBD1 as D (6 bases). Germline-derived CDR1 and CDR2 are MNHNY and SVGAGI (reference sequence). CDR3 length equals 14 residues. The V end lost 4 bases, the J end lost 5 bases, and 14 bases lay between the germline ends. CDR3 DNA: TGTGCCAGCAGTTTCGAGGGGGTAGCGGAGACCCAGTACTTC. Its protein product is CASSFEGVAETQYF.

The chain employs TRBV5-1 and TRBJ2-7; 8 bases agree with TRBD1. CDR3 length: 15 residues. V dropped 4 bases and J dropped 2; count of bases not matched to a gene: 8. Per germline, CDR1 SGHRS and CDR2 YFSETQ. Here the CDR3 DNA reads TGCGCCAGCAGCGGCGGACAGGGAAAGACCTACGAGCAGTACTTC. Protein: CASSGGQGKTYEQYF.

The chain employs TRBV7-2 and TRBJ1-2, with 9 bases lining up with TRBD1. Trimming at V came to 7 bases and at J to 6 bases, leaving 15 bases not matched to a gene. Per the germline V gene, CDR1 is SGHTA and CDR2 is FQGNSA. This CDR3 region has 16 residues. For the CDR3, the DNA is TGTGCCAGCACCCCGGCGTCCGGCCGGACAGGGGATGGCTACACCTTC. Residues: CASTPASGRTGDGYTF.

The gene calls are TRBV5-1 and TRBJ2-2; a possible D gene is TRBD2 (6 bases). Trimming left V 1 base short and J 5 bases short, with 9 bases between. Germline lookup yields CDR1 SGHRS and CDR2 YFSETQ. The CDR3 totals 14 residues. CDR3 amino acids: CASSLTSRTGELFF. For the CDR3, the DNA is TGCGCCAGCAGCTTGACTAGCAGGACCGGGGAGCTGTTTTTT. Drawing the rest from reference TRBV5-1 and TRBJ2-2, the complete variable domain is KAGVTQTPRYLIKTRGQQVTLSCSPISGHRSVSWYQQTPGQGLQFLFEYFSETQRNKGNFPGRFSGRQFSNSRSEMNVSTLELGDSALYLCASSLTSRTGELFFGEGSRLTVL.

This rearrangement joins TRBV4-3 to TRBJ1-1; D possibly corresponds to TRBD1 (5 bases). Trimming left V 2 bases short and J 0 bases short, with 7 bases between. CDR3 length: 14 amino acids. Germline values: CDR1 LGHNA, CDR2 YSLEER. Written as DNA, the CDR3 is TGCGCCAGCAGCCAACAGACAGTGAACACTGAAGCTTTCTTT. Amino acid sequence: CASSQQTVNTEAFF.

The chain employs TRBV30 and TRBJ2-1, with D perhaps matching TRBD1 (6 bases). CDR3 length: 12 residues. The germline V gene encodes CDR1 GTSNPN and CDR2 SVGIG (reference sequence). The V end was cut by 2 bases, the J end by 13 bases, with 15 bases between. DNA for the CDR3: TGTGCCTGGAGTCCGTCGACAGGAAATCAGTTCTTC. Translated: CAWSPSTGNQFF.

This clone was observed once. This chain uses TRBV6-1 with TRBJ2-7, with 12 bases aligning to TRBD2. The ends lost 0 bases at V and 3 bases at J; junction bases unmatched: 0. The CDR3 covers 15 residues. The germline gives CDR1 MNHNS, CDR2 SASEGT. CDR3 sequence reads: CASSEATSGGYEQYF. The CDR3 DNA sequence: TGTGCCAGCAGTGAAGCGACTAGCGGGGGCTACGAGCAGTACTTC.

This sequence joins TRBV11-2 and TRBJ2-5; a weak D match, TRBD1 (5 bases). Germline CDR1 and CDR2: SGHAT and FQNNGV. V was shortened by 1 base and J by 4 bases, with 10 bases between the two germline ends. The CDR3 runs 14 residues. DNA of the CDR3: TGTGCCAGCAGCTTAGTTCGACAGACAGAGACCCAGTACTTC. It encodes CASSLVRQTETQYF.

V gene TRBV29-1 combines with J gene TRBJ1-1, with D tentatively TRBD1 (6 bases). The CDR3 contains 16 residues. Germline V gene data show CDR1 as SQVTM and CDR2 as ANQGSEA. V lost 3 bases to trimming and J lost 1 base, with 18 bases between them. Here the CDR3 reads CSVDFWGAGENTEAFF. The CDR3 bases are TGCAGCGTTGATTTCTGGGGGGCGGGGGAGAACACTGAAGCTTTCTTT.

The V and J genes are TRBV7-2 and TRBJ1-5; no firm D call. Germline-derived CDR1 and CDR2 are SGHTA and FQGNSA. CDR3 length: 13 amino acids. Trimming removed 2 bases at V and 5 bases at J, with 7 bases between. The CDR3 DNA follows: TGTGCCAGCAGCTTAAATATCTATCAGCCCCAGCATTTT. Its protein product is CASSLNIYQPQHF.

The chain couples TRBV5-1 to TRBJ1-2; 7 bases align to TRBD1. The CDR3 is 16 amino acids. J lost 8 bases, V lost 0 bases, and 13 bases had no gene match. Germline V gene lookup returns CDR1 SGHRS and CDR2 YFSETQ. CDR3: CASSLATGETIGGYTF. In DNA, the CDR3 is TGCGCCAGCAGCTTGGCCACAGGGGAAACGATCGGCGGCTACACCTTC.

V is TRBV28 and J is TRBJ1-6; TRBD1 matches at 9 bases. Germline CDR1 is MDHEN and CDR2 is SYDVKM. V gave up 7 bases and J gave up 6 bases; unmatched junction bases: 7. This CDR3 is built from 15 residues. This CDR3 is CASIETGGFNSPLHF. CDR3 DNA: TGTGCCAGCATTGAGACAGGGGGTTTTAATTCACCCCTCCACTTT.

This chain connects TRBV14 to TRBJ2-3; tentatively, D is TRBD2 (6 bases). CDR3 length: 16 residues. Germline V gene data show CDR1 as SGHDN and CDR2 as FVKESK. The ends were cut back, 3 bases at V and 6 bases at J, with 19 bases in the middle. The CDR3 DNA is TGTGCCAGCAGCCATCCCGGGACTGGGACTCAGGATACGCAGTATTTT. It yields the protein CASSHPGTGTQDTQYF.